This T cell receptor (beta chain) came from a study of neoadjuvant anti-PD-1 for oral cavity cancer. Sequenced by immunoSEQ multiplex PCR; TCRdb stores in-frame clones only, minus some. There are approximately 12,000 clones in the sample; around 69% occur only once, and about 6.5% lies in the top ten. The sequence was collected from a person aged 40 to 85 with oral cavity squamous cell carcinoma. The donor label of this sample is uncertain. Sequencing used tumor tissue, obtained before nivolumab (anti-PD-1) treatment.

In DNA, the CDR3 is TGTGCCAGCAGTTTGGGGCTTCACTCTGGAAACACCATATATTTT. Translating gives CASSLGLHSGNTIYF. The V call is TRBV28, the J call TRBJ1-3; D is possibly TRBD1 (5 bases). CDR3 length equals 15 residues. Germline V gene sequence: CDR1 MDHEN, CDR2 SYDVKM. Trimming removed 3 bases at V and 0 bases at J, with 9 bases between.